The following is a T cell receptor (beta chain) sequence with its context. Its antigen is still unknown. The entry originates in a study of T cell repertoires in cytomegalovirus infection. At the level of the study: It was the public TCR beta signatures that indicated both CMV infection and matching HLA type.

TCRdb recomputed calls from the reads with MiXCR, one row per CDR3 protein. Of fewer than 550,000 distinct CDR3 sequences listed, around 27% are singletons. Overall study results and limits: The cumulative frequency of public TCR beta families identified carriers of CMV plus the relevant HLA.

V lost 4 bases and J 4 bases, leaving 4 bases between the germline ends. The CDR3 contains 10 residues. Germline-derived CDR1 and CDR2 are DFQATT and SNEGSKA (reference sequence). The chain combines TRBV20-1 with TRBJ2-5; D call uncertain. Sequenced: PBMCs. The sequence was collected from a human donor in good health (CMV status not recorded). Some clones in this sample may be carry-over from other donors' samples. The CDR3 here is CSAMRETQYF. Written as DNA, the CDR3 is TGCAGTGCTATGAGAGAGACCCAGTACTTC.